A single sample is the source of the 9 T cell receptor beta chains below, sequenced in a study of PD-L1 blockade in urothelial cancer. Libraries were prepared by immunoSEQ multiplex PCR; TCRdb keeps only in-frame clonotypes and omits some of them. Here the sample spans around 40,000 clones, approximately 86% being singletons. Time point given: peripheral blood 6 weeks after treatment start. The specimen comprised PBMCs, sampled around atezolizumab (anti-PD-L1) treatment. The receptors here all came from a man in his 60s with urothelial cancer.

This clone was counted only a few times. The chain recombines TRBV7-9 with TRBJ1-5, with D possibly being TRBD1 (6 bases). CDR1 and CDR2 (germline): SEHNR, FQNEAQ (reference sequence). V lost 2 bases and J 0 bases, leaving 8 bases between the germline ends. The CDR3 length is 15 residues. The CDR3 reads CASSLTGNSNQPQHF. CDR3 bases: TGTGCCAGCAGCTTAACAGGGAATAGCAATCAGCCCCAGCATTTT.

CDR3 sequence: CASSLGGGVNEQFF. In DNA, the CDR3 is TGTGCCAGCAGCTTAGGCGGGGGGGTGAATGAGCAGTTCTTC. The V call is TRBV7-2, the J call TRBJ2-1; 9 bases map to TRBD2. There are 14 residues in the CDR3. The trim removed 1 base at V and 7 bases at J, leaving 2 bases unmatched. CDR1 is SGHTA, CDR2 FQGNSA, per germline.

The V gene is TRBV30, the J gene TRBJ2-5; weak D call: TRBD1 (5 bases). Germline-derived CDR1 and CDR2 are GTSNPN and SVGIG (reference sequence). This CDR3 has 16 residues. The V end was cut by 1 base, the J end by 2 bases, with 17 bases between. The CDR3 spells CAWSATAGPLQETQYF. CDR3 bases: TGTGCCTGGAGTGCGACAGCCGGACCCCTACAAGAGACCCAGTACTTC.

The CDR3 loop reads CASSLGHSGANVLTF. CDR3 sequence (DNA): TGTGCCAGCAGCTTGGGGCACTCTGGGGCCAACGTCCTGACTTTC. The V call is TRBV5-4, the J call TRBJ2-6; D remains unclear. CDR1 and CDR2 (germline): SGHNT, YYREEE (reference sequence). The CDR3 consists of 15 residues. The ends were cut back, 0 bases at V and 0 bases at J, with 4 bases in the middle.

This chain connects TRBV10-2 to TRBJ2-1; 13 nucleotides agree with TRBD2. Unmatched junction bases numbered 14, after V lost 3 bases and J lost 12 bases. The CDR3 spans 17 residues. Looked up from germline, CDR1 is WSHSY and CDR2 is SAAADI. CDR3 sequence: CASSDRTSGRGGSWQFF. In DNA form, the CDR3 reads TGCGCCAGCAGTGACCGTACTAGCGGGAGGGGGGGGTCGTGGCAGTTCTTC.

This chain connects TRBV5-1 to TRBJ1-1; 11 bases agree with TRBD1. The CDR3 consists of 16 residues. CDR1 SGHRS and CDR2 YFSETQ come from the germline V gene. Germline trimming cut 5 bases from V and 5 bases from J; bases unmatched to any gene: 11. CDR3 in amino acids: CASRRSRTGGKTEAFF. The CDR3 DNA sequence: TGCGCCAGCAGACGAAGCCGGACAGGGGGCAAGACTGAAGCTTTCTTT.

In DNA form, the CDR3 reads TGTGCCAGTAGTATAGAAAGGGGGTTGGAATCTTTCTTT. It translates to CASSIERGLESFF. The genes are TRBV19 and TRBJ1-1; TRBD1 might be the D (6 bases). Deletions cut 0 bases from V and 12 bases from J, with 14 bases between. The length of the CDR3 is 13 residues. Looked up from germline, CDR1 is LNHDA and CDR2 is SQIVND (reference sequence).

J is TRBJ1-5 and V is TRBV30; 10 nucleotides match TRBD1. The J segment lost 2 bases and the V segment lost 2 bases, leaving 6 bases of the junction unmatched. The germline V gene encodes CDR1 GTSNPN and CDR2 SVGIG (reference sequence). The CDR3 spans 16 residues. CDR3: CAWSLTGTGGNQPQHF. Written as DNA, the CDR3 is TGTGCCTGGAGTCTCACCGGGACAGGGGGCAATCAGCCCCAGCATTTT.

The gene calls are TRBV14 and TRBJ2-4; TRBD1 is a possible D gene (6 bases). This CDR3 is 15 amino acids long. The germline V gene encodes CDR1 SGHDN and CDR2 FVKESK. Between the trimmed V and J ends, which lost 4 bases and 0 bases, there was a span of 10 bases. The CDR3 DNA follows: TGTGCCAGCAGCCCGACAGGTCTAGCCAAAAACATTCAGTACTTC. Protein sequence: CASSPTGLAKNIQYF.